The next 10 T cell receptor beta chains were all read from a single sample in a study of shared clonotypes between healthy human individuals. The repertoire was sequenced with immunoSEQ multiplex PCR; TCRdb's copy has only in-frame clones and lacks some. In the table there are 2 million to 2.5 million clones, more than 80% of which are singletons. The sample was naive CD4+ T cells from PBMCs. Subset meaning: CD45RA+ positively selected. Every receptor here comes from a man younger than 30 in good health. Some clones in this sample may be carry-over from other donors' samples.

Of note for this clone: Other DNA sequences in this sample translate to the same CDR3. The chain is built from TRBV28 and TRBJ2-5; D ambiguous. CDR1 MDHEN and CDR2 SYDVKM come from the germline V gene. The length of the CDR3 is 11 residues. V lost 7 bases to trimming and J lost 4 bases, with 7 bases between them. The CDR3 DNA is TGTGCCAGCACCGGGCGAGAGACCCAGTACTTC. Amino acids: CASTGRETQYF.

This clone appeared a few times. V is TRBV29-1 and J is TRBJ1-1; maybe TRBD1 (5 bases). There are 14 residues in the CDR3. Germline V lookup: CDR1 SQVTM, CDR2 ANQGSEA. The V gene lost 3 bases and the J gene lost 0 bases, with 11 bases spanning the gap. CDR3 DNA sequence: TGCAGCGTTGATAGGGGTAGTATGAACACTGAAGCTTTCTTT. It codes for CSVDRGSMNTEAFF.

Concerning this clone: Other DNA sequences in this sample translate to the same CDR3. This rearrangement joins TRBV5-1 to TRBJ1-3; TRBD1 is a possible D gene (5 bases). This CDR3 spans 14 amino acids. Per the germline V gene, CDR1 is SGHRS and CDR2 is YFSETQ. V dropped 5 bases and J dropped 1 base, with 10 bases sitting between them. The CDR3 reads CASSTTGSGNTIYF. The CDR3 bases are TGCGCCAGCAGTACCACAGGATCTGGAAACACCATATATTTT.

The CDR3 DNA reads as TGCGCCAGCAGCTTCGCCGCCGCGAACACCGGGGAGCTGTTTTTT. This gives the protein CASSFAAANTGELFF. This sequence joins TRBV5-1 and TRBJ2-2; D remains unclear. V lost 2 bases and J 0 bases, leaving 8 bases between the germline ends. In germline, CDR1 is SGHRS, CDR2 YFSETQ. This CDR3 region has 15 residues.

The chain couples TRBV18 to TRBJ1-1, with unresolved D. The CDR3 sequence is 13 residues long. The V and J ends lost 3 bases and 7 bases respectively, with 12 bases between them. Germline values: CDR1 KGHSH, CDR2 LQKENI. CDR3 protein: CASSPLFADEAFF. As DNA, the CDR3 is TGTGCCAGCTCACCCCTTTTTGCGGATGAAGCTTTCTTT.

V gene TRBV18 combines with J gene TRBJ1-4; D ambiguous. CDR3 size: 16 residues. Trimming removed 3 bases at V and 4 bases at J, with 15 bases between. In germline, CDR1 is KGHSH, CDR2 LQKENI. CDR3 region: CASSPPDATYNEKLFF. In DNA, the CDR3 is TGTGCCAGCTCACCTCCCGACGCTACCTATAATGAAAAACTGTTTTTT.

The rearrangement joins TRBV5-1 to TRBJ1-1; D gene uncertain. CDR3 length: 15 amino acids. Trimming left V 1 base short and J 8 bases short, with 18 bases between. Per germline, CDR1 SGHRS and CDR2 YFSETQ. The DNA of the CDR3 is TGCGCCAGCAGCTTGCTGGTAGCGGGGAATCAAGAAGCTTTCTTT. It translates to CASSLLVAGNQEAFF.

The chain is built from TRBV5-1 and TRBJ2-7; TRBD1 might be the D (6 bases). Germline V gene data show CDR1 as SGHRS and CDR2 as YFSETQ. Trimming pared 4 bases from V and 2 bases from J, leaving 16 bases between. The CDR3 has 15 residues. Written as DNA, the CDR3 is TGCGCCAGCAGCCCAGGGACGCAGGGGACCTACGAGCAGTACTTC. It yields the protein CASSPGTQGTYEQYF.

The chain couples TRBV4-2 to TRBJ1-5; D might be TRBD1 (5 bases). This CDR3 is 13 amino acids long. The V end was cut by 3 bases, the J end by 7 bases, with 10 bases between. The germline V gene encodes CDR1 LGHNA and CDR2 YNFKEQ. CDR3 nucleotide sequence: TGTGCCAGCAGCCAGGACAAGGGACAGCCCCAGCATTTT. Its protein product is CASSQDKGQPQHF.

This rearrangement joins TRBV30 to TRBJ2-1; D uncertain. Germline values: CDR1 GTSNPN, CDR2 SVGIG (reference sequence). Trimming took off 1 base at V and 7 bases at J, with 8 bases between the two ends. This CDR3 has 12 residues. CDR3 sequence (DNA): TGTGCCTGGAGTGGGGGAAGTAATGAGCAGTTCTTC. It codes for CAWSGGSNEQFF.